Listed below are T cell receptor beta chains from one sample, sequenced in a study of control samples from healthy donors and cancer patients. Measured with immunoSEQ multiplex PCR; TCRdb has only the in-frame clones, and not every one. The data contain about 130,000 clones, roughly 84% of them singletons. The specimen was blood. The source of these receptors is a man aged 50 or older in good health. CDR3s include the opening cysteine and the closing phenylalanine or tryptophan. The D gene is left open where the match is weak. Clone size, where shown, is once, few, many, or a class for clones that have expanded.

CDR3 length,J gene,V gene,clone size,D gene,CDR3 DNA,CDR3 protein
15,TRBJ1-6,TRBV9,NA,NA,TGTGCCAGCAGCGTAGGGGACACCGTTAATTCACCCCTCCACTTT,CASSVGDTVNSPLHF
10,TRBJ2-7,TRBV29-1,NA,NA,TGCAGCGTCGAAGGATACGAGCAGTACTTC,CSVEGYEQYF
13,TRBJ2-3,TRBV5-1,NA,NA,TGCGCCAGCAGCCACGACACCACAGATACGCAGTATTTT,CASSHDTTDTQYF
14,TRBJ1-5,TRBV7-8,NA,NA,TGTGCCAGCAGCCTTGACAGTTTCAATCAGCCCCAGCATTTT,CASSLDSFNQPQHF
12,TRBJ2-5,TRBV2,NA,NA,TGTGCCAGCAGTGAAGCGGGGGAGACCCAGTACTTC,CASSEAGETQYF
13,TRBJ1-3,TRBV6-5,once,NA,TGTGCCAGCCTTGCAATAGCTGGAAACACCATATATTTT,CASLAIAGNTIYF
16,TRBJ1-6,TRBV4-1,NA,NA,TGCGCCAGCAGCCATTCGCCTTCGGGGTATAATTCACCCCTCCACTTT,CASSHSPSGYNSPLHF
16,TRBJ2-5,TRBV6-1,NA,NA,TGTGCCAGCAGTGAGCCAGGCGGGGAGTCCCAGGAGACCCAGTACTTC,CASSEPGGESQETQYF
15,TRBJ2-2,TRBV7-2,NA,TRBD1,TGTGCCAGCAGCCCCTGGACAGGGGGCTCCGGGGAGCTGTTTTTT,CASSPWTGGSGELFF
14,TRBJ2-2,TRBV7-9,NA,NA,TGTGCCAGCAGCTTAGCCCTGAACACCGGGGAGCTGTTTTTT,CASSLALNTGELFF
16,TRBJ1-6,TRBV5-1,once,NA,TGCGCCAGCAGCTTGACAGTCTCCGTCTATAATTCACCCCTCCACTTT,CASSLTVSVYNSPLHF
13,TRBJ2-1,TRBV27,NA,NA,TGTGCCAGCAGTTTCGGGTATTACAATGAGCAGTTCTTC,CASSFGYYNEQFF
16,TRBJ1-1,TRBV6-5,NA,TRBD1,TGTGCCAGCAGTTACTCACAGGGGCCAATGAACACTGAAGCTTTCTTT,CASSYSQGPMNTEAFF
15,TRBJ2-5,TRBV9,NA,NA,TGTGCCAGCAGCGTTCAGGGCGGGACGCAAGAGACCCAGTACTTC,CASSVQGGTQETQYF
15,TRBJ1-5,TRBV27,NA,TRBD1,TGTGCCAGCAGTGTGACAGGGTTGAGCAATCAGCCCCAGCATTTT,CASSVTGLSNQPQHF
16,TRBJ2-6,TRBV2,NA,TRBD2,TGTGCCAGCAGTGTGAGGACTAGCTCTGGGGCCAACGTCCTGACTTTC,CASSVRTSSGANVLTF
14,TRBJ1-2,TRBV24-1,few,NA,TGTGCCACCAGTGATTTGCCCAGGAGCTATGGCTACACCTTC,CATSDLPRSYGYTF
16,TRBJ2-3,TRBV5-6,NA,TRBD2,TGTGCCAGCAGCTTAAGACTAGCGGGGGGCCCAGATACGCAGTATTTT,CASSLRLAGGPDTQYF
16,TRBJ2-2,TRBV4-1,NA,NA,TGCGCCAGCAGCCCAAGAGTGACGCCGAACACCGGGGAGCTGTTTTTT,CASSPRVTPNTGELFF
15,TRBJ1-2,TRBV14,NA,NA,TGTGCCAGCAGCCAAGTCTCGCGGCGAGCGGGCGGCTACACCTTC,CASSQVSRRAGGYTF
15,TRBJ2-1,TRBV7-6,few,NA,TGTGCCAGCAGCTTAGCCCATACGGGGGTCAATGAGCAGTTCTTC,CASSLAHTGVNEQFF
17,TRBJ2-1,TRBV5-4,NA,TRBD2,TGTGCCAGCAGCACAGAAAGACTAGCGGGGGGAATAAATGAGCAGTTCTTC,CASSTERLAGGINEQFF
13,TRBJ1-1,TRBV2,NA,NA,TGTGCCAGCAACGGTAACAGAGACACTGAAGCTTTCTTT,CASNGNRDTEAFF
17,TRBJ2-1,TRBV3-1/TRBV3-2,once,TRBD2,TGTGCCAGCAGCCAAGAAAGCCCAGGACTAGGAGCAGATGAGCAGTTCTTC,CASSQESPGLGADEQFF
12,TRBJ2-2,TRBV3-1/TRBV3-2,NA,NA,TGTGCCAGCAGCCTAGGGGCGGGGGAGCTGTTTTTT,CASSLGAGELFF
14,TRBJ1-3,TRBV30,NA,NA,TGTGCCCGCGCCCGGGACAACTCTGGAAACACCATATATTTT,CARARDNSGNTIYF
15,TRBJ1-6,TRBV2,NA,NA,TGTGCCAGCAGTGCTTTAGCAGGGCCAAATTCACCCCTCCACTTT,CASSALAGPNSPLHF
11,TRBJ1-1,TRBV29-1,NA,NA,TGCAGCGGGGGGATGTTGCTTGAAGCTTTCTTT,CSGGMLLEAFF
15,TRBJ1-4,TRBV27,once,TRBD1,TGTGCCAGCAGTCTCGCCCCGGACAGGCATGAAAAACTGTTTTTT,CASSLAPDRHEKLFF
14,TRBJ1-1,TRBV19,few,NA,TGTGCCAGTAGATTCGCCCCATTGAACACTGAAGCTTTCTTT,CASRFAPLNTEAFF
15,TRBJ2-7,TRBV4-2,NA,NA,TGTGCCAGCAGCCAAGATATCTCAGCAGGACTAGAGCAGTACTTC,CASSQDISAGLEQYF
12,TRBJ2-7,TRBV7-9,NA,NA,TGTGCCAGCAGCCCACAGGGTCACGAGCAGTACTTC,CASSPQGHEQYF
15,TRBJ1-2,TRBV28,NA,TRBD1,TGTGCCAGCAGTTTGCCGCGACAGGGGGCGGTTGGCTACACCTTC,CASSLPRQGAVGYTF
14,TRBJ2-7,TRBV19,NA,TRBD1,TGTGCCAGTAGTATGACAGGGGCCACCTACGAGCAGTACTTC,CASSMTGATYEQYF
12,TRBJ2-3,TRBV6-5,NA,TRBD1,TGTGCCAGCAGGACAGGGGCAGATACGCAGTATTTT,CASRTGADTQYF
13,TRBJ2-3,TRBV6-5,NA,NA,TGTGCCAGCACCAGACTATTCACAGATACGCAGTATTTT,CASTRLFTDTQYF
15,TRBJ2-3,TRBV10-2,NA,TRBD2,TGCGCCAGCACGCTGGCGGGGGGACCCACAGATACGCAGTATTTT,CASTLAGGPTDTQYF
14,TRBJ2-5,TRBV7-6,NA,NA,TGTGCCAGCAGCTTAAGAGCGTTTCAAGAGACCCAGTACTTC,CASSLRAFQETQYF
15,TRBJ1-2,TRBV27,NA,NA,TGTGCCAGCAGTTTAAGACCGGGAGCTAACTATGGCTACACCTTC,CASSLRPGANYGYTF
13,TRBJ2-3,TRBV6-5,NA,NA,TGTGCCAGCAGCCCCCGGGATACAGATACGCAGTATTTT,CASSPRDTDTQYF
15,TRBJ2-5,TRBV24-1,NA,NA,TGTGCCACCAGTGACCCCGCTGCGGGGAGGGAGACCCAGTACTTC,CATSDPAAGRETQYF
17,TRBJ1-3,TRBV5-1,few,NA,TGCGCCAGCACCAATGGTATGCAGGGAGGCACTGGAAACACCATATATTTT,CASTNGMQGGTGNTIYF
18,TRBJ2-1,TRBV5-4,NA,NA,TGTGCCAGCAGTTTACCCAGGGGGGGCGGGACCTCCTACAATGAGCAGTTCTTC,CASSLPRGGGTSYNEQFF
12,TRBJ2-7,TRBV6-5,NA,NA,TGTGCCAGCAGCCTCACGACCTACGAGCAGTACTTC,CASSLTTYEQYF
13,TRBJ2-3,TRBV10-1,once,NA,TGCGCCAGCAACCAAGGAGGGGTGGATACGCAGTATTTT,CASNQGGVDTQYF
11,TRBJ2-7,TRBV2,NA,NA,TGTGCCAGCAGGTGGCAGTACGAGCAGTACTTC,CASRWQYEQYF
16,TRBJ2-3,TRBV28,NA,NA,TGTGCCAGCAGGACAGGGTGGGGGACTAGCACAGATACGCAGTATTTT,CASRTGWGTSTDTQYF
11,TRBJ1-4,TRBV7-6,NA,NA,TGTGCCAGCAGCTTTAGGGAGAAACTGTTTTTT,CASSFREKLFF
13,TRBJ2-3,TRBV7-3,NA,NA,TGTGCCAGCAGCCAAGGGGGCACAGATACGCAGTATTTT,CASSQGGTDTQYF
18,TRBJ2-2,TRBV6-2/TRBV6-3,NA,TRBD2,TGTGCCAGCAGTTCCCCGTTTGGTGGCGGGGGGATTTCCGGGGAGCTGTTTTTT,CASSSPFGGGGISGELFF
14,TRBJ2-1,TRBV27,NA,NA,TGTGCCAGCAGTGACTCCGCCAACATCAATGAGCAGTTCTTC,CASSDSANINEQFF
15,TRBJ2-7,TRBV7-8,NA,TRBD1,TGTGCCAGCAGCCAGTCTGGGACAGGCGCGTACGAGCAGTACTTC,CASSQSGTGAYEQYF
15,TRBJ1-1,TRBV4-1,NA,NA,TGCGCCAGCAGCCCACCAGACAGACTGAACACTGAAGCTTTCTTT,CASSPPDRLNTEAFF
15,TRBJ2-3,TRBV30,NA,TRBD1,TGTGCCTGCCAGAGGCGGGACAGGGGAACAGATACGCAGTATTTT,CACQRRDRGTDTQYF
13,TRBJ2-7,TRBV7-3,NA,NA,TGTGCCAGCAGTCCGTCATTGCGCCTCGAGCAGTACTTC,CASSPSLRLEQYF
15,TRBJ2-7,TRBV11-1,NA,NA,TGTGCCAGCAGCTTAACTGGTGCTAGCTTGAACGAGCAGTACTTC,CASSLTGASLNEQYF